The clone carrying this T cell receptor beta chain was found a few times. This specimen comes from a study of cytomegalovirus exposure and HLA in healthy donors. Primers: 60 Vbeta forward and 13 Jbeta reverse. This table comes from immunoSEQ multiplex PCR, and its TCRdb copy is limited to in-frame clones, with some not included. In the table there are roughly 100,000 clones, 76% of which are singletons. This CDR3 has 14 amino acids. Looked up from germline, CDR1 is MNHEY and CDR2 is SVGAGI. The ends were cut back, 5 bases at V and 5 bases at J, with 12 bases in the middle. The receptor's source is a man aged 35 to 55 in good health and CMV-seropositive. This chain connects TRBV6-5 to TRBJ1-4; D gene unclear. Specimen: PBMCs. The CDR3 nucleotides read TGTGCCAGCAGTGAAGGACTAGGGAATGAAAAACTGTTTTTT. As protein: CASSEGLGNEKLFF.